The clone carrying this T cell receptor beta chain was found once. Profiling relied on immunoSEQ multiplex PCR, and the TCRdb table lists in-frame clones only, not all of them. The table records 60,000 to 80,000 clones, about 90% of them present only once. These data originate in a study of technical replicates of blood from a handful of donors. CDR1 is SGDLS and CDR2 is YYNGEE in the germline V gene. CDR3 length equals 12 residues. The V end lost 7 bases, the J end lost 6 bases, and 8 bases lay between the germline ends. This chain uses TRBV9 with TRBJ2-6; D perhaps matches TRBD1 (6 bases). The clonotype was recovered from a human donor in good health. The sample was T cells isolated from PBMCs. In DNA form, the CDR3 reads TGTGCCAGCGCAGGGGAGGCCAACGTCCTGACTTTC. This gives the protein CASAGEANVLTF.